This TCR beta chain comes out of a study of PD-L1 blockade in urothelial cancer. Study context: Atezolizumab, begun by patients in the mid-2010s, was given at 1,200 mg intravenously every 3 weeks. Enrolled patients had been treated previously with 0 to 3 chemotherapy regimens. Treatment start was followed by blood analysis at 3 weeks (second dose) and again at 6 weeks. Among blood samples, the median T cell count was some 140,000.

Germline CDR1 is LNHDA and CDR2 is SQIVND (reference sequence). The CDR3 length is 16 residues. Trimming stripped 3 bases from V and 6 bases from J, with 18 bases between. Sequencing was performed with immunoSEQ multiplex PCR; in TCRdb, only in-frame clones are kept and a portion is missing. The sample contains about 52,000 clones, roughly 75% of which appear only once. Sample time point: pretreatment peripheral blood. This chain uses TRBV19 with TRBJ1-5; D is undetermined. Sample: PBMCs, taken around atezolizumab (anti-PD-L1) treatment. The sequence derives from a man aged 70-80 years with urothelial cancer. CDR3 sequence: CASSISEGTGVQPQHF. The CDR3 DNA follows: TGTGCCAGTAGTATCTCTGAGGGCACCGGAGTTCAGCCCCAGCATTTT.